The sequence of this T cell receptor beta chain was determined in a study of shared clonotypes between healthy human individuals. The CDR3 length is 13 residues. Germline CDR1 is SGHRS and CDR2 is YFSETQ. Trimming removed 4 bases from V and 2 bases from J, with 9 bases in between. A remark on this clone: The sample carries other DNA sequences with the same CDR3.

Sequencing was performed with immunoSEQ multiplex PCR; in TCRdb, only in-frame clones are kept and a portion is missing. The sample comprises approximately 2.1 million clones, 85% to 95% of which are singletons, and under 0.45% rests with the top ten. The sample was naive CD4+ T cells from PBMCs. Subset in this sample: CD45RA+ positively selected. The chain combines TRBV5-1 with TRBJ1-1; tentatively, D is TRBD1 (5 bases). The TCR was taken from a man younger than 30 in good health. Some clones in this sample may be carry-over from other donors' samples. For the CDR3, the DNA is TGCGCCAGCAGCCGTGACAGCAACACTGAAGCTTTCTTT. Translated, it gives CASSRDSNTEAFF.